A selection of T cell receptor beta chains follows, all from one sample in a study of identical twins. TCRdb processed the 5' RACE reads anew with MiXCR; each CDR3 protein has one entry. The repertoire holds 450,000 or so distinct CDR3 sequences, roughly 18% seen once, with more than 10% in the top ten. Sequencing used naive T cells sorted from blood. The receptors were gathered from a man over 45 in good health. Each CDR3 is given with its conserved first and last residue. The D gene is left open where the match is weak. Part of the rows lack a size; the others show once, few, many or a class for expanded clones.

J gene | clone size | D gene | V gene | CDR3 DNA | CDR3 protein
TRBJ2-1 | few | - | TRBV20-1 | TGCAGTGCTAGAGATCACCCGATGCAGTTCTTC | CSARDHPMQFF
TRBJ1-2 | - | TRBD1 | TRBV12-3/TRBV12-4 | TGTGCCAGCAGTTCCACAGGGGGCGCGTCTGGCTACACCTTC | CASSSTGGASGYTF
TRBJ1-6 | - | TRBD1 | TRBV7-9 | TGTGCCAGCAGCTCGGGGACAGCTATAGATTCACCCCTCCACTTT | CASSSGTAIDSPLHF
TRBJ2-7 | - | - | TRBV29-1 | TGCAGCGTTGGAAGGGTTTCCACAACCTACGAGCAGTACTTC | CSVGRVSTTYEQYF
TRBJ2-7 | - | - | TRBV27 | TGTGCCAGCAGTTTTTTGCCAAGGCAAGGCTACGAGCAGTACTTC | CASSFLPRQGYEQYF
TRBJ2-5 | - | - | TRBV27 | TGTGCCAGCAGTTTTACAGGGATGTACCAAGAGACCCAGTACTTC | CASSFTGMYQETQYF
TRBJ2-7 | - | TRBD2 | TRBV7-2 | TGTGCCAGTCTTCGGACTAGCGGACCCTACGAGCAGTACTTC | CASLRTSGPYEQYF
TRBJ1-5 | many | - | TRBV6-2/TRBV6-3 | TGTGCCAGCAGTTACACGGGTAGCAATCAGCCCCAGCATTTT | CASSYTGSNQPQHF
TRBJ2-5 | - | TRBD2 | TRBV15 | TGTGCCACCAGCAGAGGTGGGGCGGGAGGTCCAGAGACCCAGTACTTC | CATSRGGAGGPETQYF
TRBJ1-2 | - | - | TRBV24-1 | TGTGCCACCAGTGATTTCGGGGGAGGCTACACCTTC | CATSDFGGGYTF
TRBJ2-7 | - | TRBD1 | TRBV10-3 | TGTGCCATCAGTGAGTCGTCCCCAGGGGGCGGCTACGAGCAGTACTTC | CAISESSPGGGYEQYF
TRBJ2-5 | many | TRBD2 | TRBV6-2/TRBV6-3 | TGTGCCAGCCTCTGGGCGGGGGGGACGGAGACCCAGTACTTC | CASLWAGGTETQYF
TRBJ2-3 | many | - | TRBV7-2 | TGTGCCAGCAAGGGGGGGGCCAAAGATACGCAGTATTTT | CASKGGAKDTQYF
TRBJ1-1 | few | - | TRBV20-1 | TGCAGTGCTAGAGATGGGTCAACCCCGAACACTGAAGCTTTCTTT | CSARDGSTPNTEAFF
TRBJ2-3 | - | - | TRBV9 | TGTGCCAGCAGCCCCCGGAAGGGTGACGCCAGCACAGATACGCAGTATTTT | CASSPRKGDASTDTQYF
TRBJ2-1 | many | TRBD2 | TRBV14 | TGTGCCAGCAGTTACGGGACTACCGACTACAATGAGCAGTTCTTC | CASSYGTTDYNEQFF
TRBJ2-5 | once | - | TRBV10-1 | TGCGCCAGCAGTGAGTTGTCTAGCCAGGGGGAGACCCAGTACTTC | CASSELSSQGETQYF
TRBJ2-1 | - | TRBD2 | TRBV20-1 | TGCAGTGCTAGAGATAATAGCGGGAGGGCCGGCGTTGAGCAGTTCTTC | CSARDNSGRAGVEQFF
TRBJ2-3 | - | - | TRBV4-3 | TGCGCCAGCAGCCAACTTTACAGATCTAGCACAGATACGCAGTATTTT | CASSQLYRSSTDTQYF
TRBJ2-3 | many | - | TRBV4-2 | TGTGCCAGCAGCCAAGGGACCCCCCGAGAGGGCACAGATACGCAGTATTTT | CASSQGTPREGTDTQYF
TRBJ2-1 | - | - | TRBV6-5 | TGTGCCAGCAGTTACTCGACATGGACAGTTCACAATGAGCAGTTCTTC | CASSYSTWTVHNEQFF
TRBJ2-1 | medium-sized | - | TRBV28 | TGTGCCAGCCACGGGGTAAATCGTTTCGTTGGTGAGCAGTTCTTC | CASHGVNRFVGEQFF
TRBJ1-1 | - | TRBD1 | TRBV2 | TGTGCCAGTACCGGGACAGGGGGCATTGAAGCTTTCTTT | CASTGTGGIEAFF
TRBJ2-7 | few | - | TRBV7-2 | TGTGCCAGCAGCTTAGCAGGGGGGTATTCCGAGCAGTACTTC | CASSLAGGYSEQYF
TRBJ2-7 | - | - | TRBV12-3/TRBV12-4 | TGTGCCAGCAGCAACCGGGACATCTACGAGCAGTACTTC | CASSNRDIYEQYF
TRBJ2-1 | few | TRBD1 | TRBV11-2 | TGTGCCAGCAGCTTAGTGCTCGGACAGGGGAGCAATGAGCAGTTCTTC | CASSLVLGQGSNEQFF